Presented here are 9 T cell receptor beta chains from one specimen sequenced in a study of Ad26.COV2.S vaccination and SARS-CoV-2 variants (dated by TCRdb to the early 2020s). To prepare the library, the immunoSEQ multiplex PCR assay was applied. In TCRdb, the immuneACCESS table is reduced to in-frame sequences with V and J assigned. These tables do not hold every clone; where another copy was compared, an unresolved V gene accounts for under half, and the others remain unexplained. The sample yields 440,000 or so clones; around 90% were counted once. Clones ranked in the top ten supply more than 3.5% of the sample. The treatment or condition label on this specimen signifies: some 19 received Ad26.COV2.S at low or high dose, single or two shots; 5 received placebo; per-sample allocation not given. For vaccine and placebo recipients, the sequenced repertoires came from samples collected on day 63 after the first injection.

Sequenced here: peripheral blood, sampled in a trial of Ad26.COV2.S vaccine versus placebo. These receptors were obtained from a person aged 18 to 59 who received the Ad26.COV2.S COVID-19 vaccine or a placebo.

This clone was seen a handful of times. Within the sample, other DNA sequences also encode this same CDR3. The chain is built from TRBV5-4 and TRBJ1-5; D gene uncertain. Germline CDR1 and CDR2: SGHNT and YYREEE (reference sequence). Trimming left V 0 bases short and J 6 bases short, with 7 bases between. The CDR3 spans 13 residues. The CDR3 region has the DNA TGTGCCAGCAGCTTGGGGAGTGGTCAGCCCCAGCATTTT. Translated, it gives CASSLGSGQPQHF. The complete variable domain, with remaining parts taken from reference TRBV5-4 and TRBJ1-5, reads ETGVTQSPTHLIKTRGQQVTLRCSSQSGHNTVSWYQQALGQGPQFIFQYYREEENGRGNFPPRFSGLQFPNYSSELNVNALELDDSALYLCASSLGSGQPQHFGDGTRLSIL.

This chain uses TRBV27 with TRBJ2-7, with TRBD2 matching over 10 bases. The V gene's germline CDR1 is MNHEY and CDR2 SMNVEV (reference sequence). CDR3 size: 16 residues. V trimming: 2 bases; J trimming: 5 bases; junction bases outside the gene matches: 9. DNA for the CDR3: TGTGCCAGCAGTTTAAGAGGGACTAGCGCCCCGGACGAGCAGTACTTC. This sequence encodes CASSLRGTSAPDEQYF.

The chain couples TRBV5-4 to TRBJ2-2, with no clear D. Trimming removed 1 base at V and 0 bases at J, with 7 bases between. The CDR3 contains 15 residues. Germline CDR1 and CDR2: SGHNT and YYREEE (reference sequence). DNA for the CDR3: TGTGCCAGCAGCTTGAGGCAGACGAACACCGGGGAGCTGTTTTTT. This encodes CASSLRQTNTGELFF.

The CDR3 loop is CAWSFGLGGNQPQHF. The CDR3 DNA reads as TGTGCCTGGAGTTTTGGATTGGGGGGCAATCAGCCCCAGCATTTT. The chain employs TRBV30 and TRBJ1-5; tentatively, D is TRBD1 (5 bases). The CDR3 has 15 amino acids. Germline CDR1 is GTSNPN and CDR2 is SVGIG (reference sequence). The V and J ends lost 2 bases and 2 bases respectively, with 13 bases between them.

The V and J genes are TRBV7-2 and TRBJ1-2; 7 nucleotides align to TRBD1. The CDR3 spans 15 residues. V lost 1 base to trimming and J lost 7 bases; unmatched junction nucleotides: 9. CDR1 is SGHTA, CDR2 FQGNSA, per germline. CDR3 loop: CASSLGAGGFGGYTF. CDR3 DNA sequence: TGTGCCAGCAGCTTAGGGGCAGGGGGTTTCGGTGGCTACACCTTC.

The chain employs TRBV7-2 and TRBJ2-5, with TRBD1 identical over 7 bases. The V gene's germline CDR1 is SGHTA and CDR2 FQGNSA. V was pared by 6 bases and J by 3 bases, with 7 bases of the junction left unmatched. The CDR3 runs to 14 residues. The CDR3 region has the DNA TGTGCCAGCAGAAAAGCAGGGGGTGAAGAGACCCAGTACTTC. Translation gives CASRKAGGEETQYF.

The chain is built from TRBV7-8 and TRBJ2-7, with a weak D call TRBD1 (5 bases). CDR1 is SGHVS and CDR2 is FQNEAQ in the germline V gene. CDR3 size: 21 residues. V lost 4 bases and J lost 0, with 31 bases in between. The CDR3 DNA reads as TGTGCCAGCAGCTCCAACCAGGGTTACGGTACCAAGGGTCGAAGCTCCTACGAGCAGTACTTC. It translates to CASSSNQGYGTKGRSSYEQYF.

The chain combines TRBV27 with TRBJ2-1, with 8 bases fitting TRBD2. Germline values: CDR1 MNHEY, CDR2 SMNVEV (reference sequence). The CDR3 spans 15 residues. The V and J ends lost 2 bases and 6 bases, in that order; junction bases with no gene match: 6. CDR3 protein: CASSLTGGPGNEQFF. CDR3 bases: TGTGCCAGCAGTTTAACGGGAGGGCCGGGCAATGAGCAGTTCTTC.

This chain connects TRBV7-2 to TRBJ2-1, with 7 bases aligning to TRBD2. V trimming: 2 bases; J trimming: 15 bases; junction bases outside the gene matches: 7. This CDR3 has 12 amino acids. Germline CDR1 and CDR2: SGHTA and FQGNSA. The DNA of the CDR3 is TGTGCCAGCAGCTTAAGCCGGGACTATTCGTTCTTC. Residues: CASSLSRDYSFF.